This TCR beta chain emerged from a study of control samples from healthy donors and cancer patients. V gave up 3 bases and J gave up 11 bases, with 10 bases separating them. This CDR3 has 11 amino acids. The assay was immunoSEQ multiplex PCR, and TCRdb's table has in-frame clones only and misses some. The sample has around 94,000 clones, approximately 90% seen once; the top ten hold over 1%. This receptor was identified in a woman in her forties or fifties in good health. The chain joins TRBV23-1 to TRBJ1-1; no definite D call. TRBV23-1 carries the ORF label, with uncertain function. What was sequenced was blood. This CDR3 is CASSQPRPAFF. The CDR3 bases are TGCGCCAGCAGTCAGCCGCGACCGGCTTTCTTT.